These 28 T cell receptor beta chains came from one sample sequenced in a study of cytomegalovirus exposure and HLA in healthy donors (dated by TCRdb to 2017 to 2019). Library prep was done by the immunoSEQ multiplex PCR assay. A mixture of 60 forward primers for TCR Vbeta segments and 13 reverse primers for TCR Jbeta segments was used in the multiplex PCR. As stored in TCRdb, this immuneACCESS dataset retains in-frame rearrangements with V and J assigned. A fraction of the clones does not appear; measured against another copy, unresolved V genes explain less than half of the discrepancy, and the remainder lacks a known reason. The sample table contains about 170,000 clones; only one count was recorded for 55% to 65% of them. Jointly, the top ten make up under 3% of the sample. The sequencing input was PBMCs. All receptors derive from a man aged 40-49 years in good health and CMV-seronegative.

This chain links TRBV7-9 with TRBJ1-1; D may be TRBD1 (5 bases). CDR3 size: 13 residues. The germline V gene has CDR1 SEHNR and CDR2 FQNEAQ (reference sequence). The V end lost 2 bases, the J end lost 4 bases, and 8 bases lay between the germline ends. CDR3 residues: CASSLPQVTEAFF. CDR3 bases: TGTGCCAGCAGCTTACCACAGGTCACTGAAGCTTTCTTT.

The CDR3 DNA is TGTGCCACCGCCAGGAACACTGAAGCTTTCTTT. It encodes CATARNTEAFF. The V call is TRBV27, the J call TRBJ1-1, with unresolved D. This CDR3 comprises 11 residues. Between the trimmed V and J ends, which lost 10 bases and 1 base, there was a span of 7 bases. Germline V lookup: CDR1 MNHEY, CDR2 SMNVEV (reference sequence).

This sequence joins TRBV4-2 and TRBJ2-5; 15 nucleotides line up with TRBD2. The better agreement between TRBJ2-7 and the DNA end casts doubt on the J call. CDR1 and CDR2 (germline): LGHNA, YNFKEQ. The CDR3 consists of 15 residues. The DNA of the CDR3 is TGTGCCAGCAGACGGACTAGCGGGGGGGGCAACGAGCAGTACTTC. It is translated as CASRRTSGGGNEQYF.

V usage is TRBV5-6 and J usage is TRBJ2-7, with 11 nucleotides matching TRBD1. This CDR3 comprises 14 residues. V was pared by 5 bases and J by 2 bases, with 3 bases of the junction left unmatched. From germline, CDR1 is SGHDT and CDR2 YYEEEE. The CDR3 is CASRGQGVTYEQYF. DNA for the CDR3: TGTGCCAGCAGGGGACAGGGGGTAACCTACGAGCAGTACTTC.

This clone was seen more than once but under ten times. The chain has TRBV6-1 and TRBJ1-4, with 8 bases lining up with TRBD1. Germline lookup yields CDR1 MNHNS and CDR2 SASEGT. The ends lost 7 bases at V and 7 bases at J; junction bases unmatched: 11. The CDR3 is 15 residues long. CDR3 DNA sequence: TGTGCCAGCACTGAGCAGGGGGCGAGTGGTGAAAAACTGTTTTTT. This codes for CASTEQGASGEKLFF.

This clone was seen only once. V gene TRBV2 combines with J gene TRBJ1-3; 7 nucleotides line up with TRBD1. The CDR3 contains 14 residues. J was trimmed by 4 bases and V by 8 bases; bases with no gene match: 8. The germline V gene encodes CDR1 SNHLY and CDR2 FYNNEI. CDR3 residues: CASLSGQAGNTIYF. The CDR3 nucleotides read TGTGCCAGCCTTAGCGGACAGGCAGGAAACACCATATATTTT.

The chain uses TRBV9 and TRBJ1-1; 9 nucleotides align to TRBD1. CDR3 length: 15 amino acids. Losses at the gene ends were 3 bases for V and 2 bases for J; bases not matched to a gene: 5. The germline gives CDR1 SGDLS, CDR2 YYNGEE. The CDR3 DNA reads as TGTGCCAGCAGCGCTAGGACAGGGGATAACACTGAAGCTTTCTTT. Encoded protein: CASSARTGDNTEAFF.

This clone was seen a handful of times. The genes are TRBV5-5 and TRBJ2-7; TRBD2 matches 12 bases. This CDR3 contains 19 residues. V shed 0 bases, J shed 6 bases, and the junction held 16 bases outside the gene matches. CDR1 is SGHKS, CDR2 YYEKEE, per germline (reference sequence). As DNA, the CDR3 is TGTGCCAGCAGCTTGGAGACTAGCGGGAGTTCCTGGCCACTAGGCGAGCAGTACTTC. Encoded protein: CASSLETSGSSWPLGEQYF.

The V gene is TRBV5-6, the J gene TRBJ1-1; D is perhaps TRBD1 (5 bases). The CDR3 runs to 14 residues. Trimming took off 4 bases at V and 6 bases at J, with 16 bases between the two ends. Germline V lookup: CDR1 SGHDT, CDR2 YYEEEE. CDR3 DNA sequence: TGTGCCAGCAGCCTATTGGACACAAGGGCTGAAGCTTTCTTT. This translates into CASSLLDTRAEAFF.

The CDR3 protein is CSVTGITNEKLFF. Written as DNA, the CDR3 is TGCAGCGTTACAGGCATAACTAATGAAAAACTGTTTTTT. The rearrangement joins TRBV29-1 to TRBJ1-4; D may be TRBD1 (5 bases). Looked up from germline, CDR1 is SQVTM and CDR2 is ANQGSEA. This CDR3 contains 13 residues. V was clipped by 5 bases and J by 1 base, with 8 bases between them.

This chain connects TRBV6-4 to TRBJ2-2; 8 bases map to TRBD1. The CDR3 extends over 15 amino acids. CDR1 and CDR2 (germline): MRHNA, SNTAGT. Losses at the gene ends were 5 bases for V and 5 bases for J; bases not matched to a gene: 7. The CDR3 DNA reads TGTGCCAGCAGTACCGGACAGGGTGGGACCGGGGAGCTGTTTTTT. This translates into CASSTGQGGTGELFF.

This chain joins TRBV4-2 and TRBJ2-5; 16 bases align to TRBD2. The germline V gene encodes CDR1 LGHNA and CDR2 YNFKEQ. The V segment lost 2 bases and the J segment 5 bases; nucleotides outside the gene matches: 8. This CDR3 contains 18 residues. The chain's CDR3 is CASSQLGTSGGAGETQYF. Written as DNA, the CDR3 is TGTGCCAGCAGCCAATTGGGGACTAGCGGGGGGGCTGGGGAGACCCAGTACTTC.

The V and J genes are TRBV4-3 and TRBJ1-2, with TRBD1 matching 9 bases. This CDR3 is built from 15 residues. V lost 0 bases, J lost 6 bases, and 5 bases stayed unmatched. Looked up from germline, CDR1 is LGHNA and CDR2 is YSLEER. The CDR3 loop is CASSQDWDRENGYTF. The CDR3 DNA reads TGCGCCAGCAGCCAAGATTGGGACAGGGAGAATGGCTACACCTTC.

This chain links TRBV15 with TRBJ1-2; no reliable D call. Trimming cost V 0 bases and J 2 bases, with 16 bases left between them. The CDR3 is made up of 17 amino acids. Looked up from germline, CDR1 is LNHNV and CDR2 is YYDKDF (reference sequence). CDR3 DNA: TGTGCCACCAGCAGAGATCTTGTCGAGGGTTCCAACTATGGCTACACCTTC. Encoded protein: CATSRDLVEGSNYGYTF.

The count of this clone is one. This chain joins TRBV29-1 and TRBJ2-5, with D perhaps matching TRBD1 (5 bases). Trimming took off 2 bases at V and 5 bases at J, with 9 bases between the two ends. Per germline, CDR1 SQVTM and CDR2 ANQGSEA. The CDR3 sequence is 12 residues long. As DNA, the CDR3 is TGCAGCGTTGAACAGGGCCGGGAGACCCAGTACTTC. Encoded protein: CSVEQGRETQYF.

To note about this clone: One end of the junction fails to match germline, which may point to a read error. The genes are TRBV4-2 and TRBJ2-3; 7 bases fit TRBD2. CDR3 length equals 16 residues. Germline CDR1 reads LGHNA; CDR2 reads YNFKEQ. The CDR3 protein is CTSSQARTSEADTQYF. In DNA, the CDR3 is TGTACCAGCAGCCAAGCCAGGACTAGTGAGGCAGATACGCAGTATTTT.

The genes are TRBV5-4 and TRBJ2-7, with D perhaps TRBD2 (5 bases). Per germline, CDR1 SGHNT and CDR2 YYREEE (reference sequence). The V end was cut by 6 bases, the J end by 1 base, with 14 bases between. This CDR3 spans 14 amino acids. The CDR3 protein is CASTKDGGSYEQYF. DNA for the CDR3: TGTGCCAGCACCAAAGACGGCGGGTCCTACGAGCAGTACTTC.

A note on this clone: Mismatch with germline at one junction end may stem from a read error. The rearrangement joins TRBV6-5 to TRBJ2-7; TRBD1 aligns across 8 bases. In germline, CDR1 is MNHEY, CDR2 SVGAGI. The CDR3 extends over 14 amino acids. The CDR3 DNA follows: TGTGCCAGCACCGGACAGGGAAAACCCTACGGGCAGTACTTC. Residues: CASTGQGKPYGQYF.

This clone was detected only a few times. The chain combines TRBV28 with TRBJ2-7, with no clear D. Germline values: CDR1 MDHEN, CDR2 SYDVKM. V was trimmed by 5 bases and J by 2 bases, leaving 13 bases between them. CDR3 size: 14 residues. In DNA form, the CDR3 reads TGTGCCAGCAGTCCTCGAGCCCCCCCCTACGAGCAGTACTTC. It is translated as CASSPRAPPYEQYF. Together with reference TRBV28 and TRBJ2-7, the CDR3 gives the full variable domain: DVKVTQSSRYLVKRTGEKVFLECVQDMDHENMFWYRQDPGLGLRLIYFSYDVKMKEKGDIPEGYSVSREKKERFSLILESASTNQTSMYLCASSPRAPPYEQYFGPGTRLTVT.

V is TRBV7-2 and J is TRBJ2-3; 8 bases are shared with TRBD2. V trimming: 3 bases; J trimming: 4 bases; junction bases outside the gene matches: 9. The germline V gene has CDR1 SGHTA and CDR2 FQGNSA. The CDR3 extends over 16 amino acids. CDR3 nucleotide sequence: TGTGCCAGCAGCTTTCGGCTAGCGGGTTCTTCAGATACGCAGTATTTT. Translation: CASSFRLAGSSDTQYF. Combining the CDR3 with reference TRBV7-2 and TRBJ2-3 gives the whole variable domain GAGVSQSPSNKVTEKGKDVELRCDPISGHTALYWYRQSLGQGLEFLIYFQGNSAPDKSGLPSDRFSAERTGGSVSTLTIQRTQQEDSAVYLCASSFRLAGSSDTQYFGPGTRLTVL.

This clone has only a few counts. The V and J genes are TRBV7-2 and TRBJ2-3, with D possibly TRBD2 on 5 matching bases. CDR1 and CDR2 (germline): SGHTA, FQGNSA. V dropped 5 bases and J dropped 4 bases, with 7 bases sitting between them. This CDR3 has 12 residues. The CDR3 protein is CASSPGSDTQYF. The CDR3 coding sequence is TGTGCCAGCAGCCCGGGGTCAGATACGCAGTATTTT.

V and J are TRBV29-1 and TRBJ1-5, with 7 bases lining up with TRBD1. This CDR3 is 13 amino acids long. Germline V gene lookup returns CDR1 SQVTM and CDR2 ANQGSEA. V dropped 6 bases and J dropped 5; count of bases not matched to a gene: 7. CDR3 region: CSVRGQADQPQHF. CDR3 DNA: TGCAGCGTACGTGGACAGGCCGATCAGCCCCAGCATTTT.

The V and J genes are TRBV6-5 and TRBJ2-1, with D maybe TRBD1 (5 bases). The V gene lost 2 bases and the J gene lost 7 bases, with 15 bases spanning the gap. Germline V gene data show CDR1 as MNHEY and CDR2 as SVGAGI. This CDR3 spans 15 amino acids. The CDR3 here is CASSYTFTGANEQFF. The CDR3 DNA follows: TGTGCCAGCAGTTACACCTTCACTGGGGCAAATGAGCAGTTCTTC.

CDR3 sequence reads: CASSLDRGINSPLHF. The CDR3 DNA sequence: TGTGCCAGCAGCCTGGACAGGGGGATTAATTCACCCCTCCACTTT. The V and J genes are TRBV5-6 and TRBJ1-6; TRBD1 matches at 10 bases. Trimming at V came to 4 bases and at J to 6 bases, leaving 4 bases not matched to a gene. From germline, CDR1 is SGHDT and CDR2 YYEEEE. The CDR3 runs to 15 residues. The complete variable domain, with remaining parts taken from reference TRBV5-6 and TRBJ1-6, reads DAGVTQSPTHLIKTRGQQVTLRCSPKSGHDTVSWYQQALGQGPQFIFQYYEEEERQRGNFPDRFSGHQFPNYSSELNVNALLLGDSALYLCASSLDRGINSPLHFGNGTRLTVT.

CDR3 residues: CASSRKVAGGPGELFF. The CDR3 nucleotides read TGTGCCAGCAGCCGGAAGGTAGCGGGAGGGCCCGGGGAGCTGTTTTTT. V and J are TRBV5-4 and TRBJ2-2; TRBD2 agrees at 11 bases. CDR1 is SGHNT and CDR2 is YYREEE in the germline V gene (reference sequence). Trimming cost V 4 bases and J 6 bases; bases outside gene matches: 8. The CDR3 totals 16 residues.

This clone appeared once. The chain is built from TRBV5-8 and TRBJ1-5; D is undetermined. This CDR3 region has 13 residues. Germline V CDR1 and CDR2: SGHTS, YDEGEE. Trimming stripped 5 bases from V and 4 bases from J, with 10 bases between. CDR3 bases: TGTGCCAGCAGTCGACGGAGAAATCAGCCCCAGCATTTT. Translated: CASSRRRNQPQHF.

This sequence joins TRBV7-9 and TRBJ1-2; TRBD1 matches 7 bases. The ends lost 4 bases at V and 6 bases at J; junction bases unmatched: 2. Germline CDR1 SEHNR, CDR2 FQNEAQ (reference sequence). CDR3 length equals 12 residues. The CDR3 region has the DNA TGTGCCAGCAGCTCTACAGGGGATGGCTACACCTTC. This sequence encodes CASSSTGDGYTF.

The CDR3 DNA sequence: TGCGCCAGCAGCTTGGGGACAGCTTACAATGAGCAGTTCTTC. It translates to CASSLGTAYNEQFF. V and J are TRBV5-1 and TRBJ2-1, with D possibly being TRBD1 (6 bases). This CDR3 is built from 14 residues. The V end was cut by 0 bases, the J end by 4 bases, with 8 bases between. From germline, CDR1 is SGHRS and CDR2 YFSETQ.